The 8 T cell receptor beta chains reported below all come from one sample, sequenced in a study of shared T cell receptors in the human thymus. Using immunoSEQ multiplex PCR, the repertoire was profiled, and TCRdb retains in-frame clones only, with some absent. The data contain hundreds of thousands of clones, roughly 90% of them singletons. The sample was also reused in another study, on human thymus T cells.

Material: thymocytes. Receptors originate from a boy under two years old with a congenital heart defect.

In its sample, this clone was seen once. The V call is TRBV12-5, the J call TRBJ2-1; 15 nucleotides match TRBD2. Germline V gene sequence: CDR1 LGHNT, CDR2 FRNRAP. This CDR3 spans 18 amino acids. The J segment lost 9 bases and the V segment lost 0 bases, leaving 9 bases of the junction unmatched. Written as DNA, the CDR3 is TGTGCTAGTGGTTTGGTCCCCCCGGGACTAGCGGGAGGCCCTGAGCAGTTCTTC. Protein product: CASGLVPPGLAGGPEQFF.

CDR3 sequence (DNA): TGTGCCAGCAGCTGCGGGACAGGGGACCCCGATACGCAGTATTTT. It is translated as CASSCGTGDPDTQYF. V usage is TRBV7-6 and J usage is TRBJ2-3; 10 bases match TRBD1. J gave up 6 bases and V 4 bases, and 7 bases lay outside the gene matches. The germline CDR1 and CDR2 sequences are SGHVS and FNYEAQ. The CDR3 length is 15 residues.

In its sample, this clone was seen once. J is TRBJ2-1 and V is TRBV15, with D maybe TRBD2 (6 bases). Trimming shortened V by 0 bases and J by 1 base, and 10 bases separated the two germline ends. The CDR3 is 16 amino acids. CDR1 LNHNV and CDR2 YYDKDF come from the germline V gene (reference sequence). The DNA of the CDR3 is TGTGCCACCAGCAGAGAGCGGAGCGGGTCCTACAATGAGCAGTTCTTC. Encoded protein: CATSRERSGSYNEQFF.

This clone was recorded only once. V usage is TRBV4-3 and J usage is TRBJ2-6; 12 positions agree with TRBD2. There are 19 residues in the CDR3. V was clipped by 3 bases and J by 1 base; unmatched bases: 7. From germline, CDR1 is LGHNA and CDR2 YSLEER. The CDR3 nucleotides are TGCGCCAGCAGCCATCACCTACTAGCGGGGGGTTCTGGGGCCAACGTCCTGACTTTC. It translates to CASSHHLLAGGSGANVLTF.

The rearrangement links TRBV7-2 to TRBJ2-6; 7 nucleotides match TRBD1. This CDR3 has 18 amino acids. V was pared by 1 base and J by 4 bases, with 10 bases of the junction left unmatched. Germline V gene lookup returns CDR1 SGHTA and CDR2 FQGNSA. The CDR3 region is CASSLGTGYSDGANVLTF. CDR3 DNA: TGTGCCAGCAGCTTAGGGACAGGCTACTCGGACGGGGCCAACGTCCTGACTTTC.

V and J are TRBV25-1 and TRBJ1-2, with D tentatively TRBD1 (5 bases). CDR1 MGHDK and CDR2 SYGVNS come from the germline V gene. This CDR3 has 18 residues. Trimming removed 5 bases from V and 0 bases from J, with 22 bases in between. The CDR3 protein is CASSSTLGQGKTNYGYTF. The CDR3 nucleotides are TGTGCCAGCAGTTCTACCCTAGGGCAGGGAAAAACTAACTATGGCTACACCTTC.

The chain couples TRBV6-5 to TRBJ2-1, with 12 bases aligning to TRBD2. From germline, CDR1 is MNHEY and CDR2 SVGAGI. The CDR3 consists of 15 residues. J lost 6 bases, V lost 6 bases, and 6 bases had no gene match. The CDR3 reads CASSPGLAGINEQFF. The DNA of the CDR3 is TGTGCCAGCAGCCCCGGACTAGCGGGAATCAATGAGCAGTTCTTC.

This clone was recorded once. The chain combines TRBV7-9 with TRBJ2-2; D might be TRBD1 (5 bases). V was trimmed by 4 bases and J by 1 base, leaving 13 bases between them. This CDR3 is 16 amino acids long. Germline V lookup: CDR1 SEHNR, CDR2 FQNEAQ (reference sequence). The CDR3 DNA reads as TGTGCCAGCAGCTCTGCCCGAGACAGGAACACCGGGGAGCTGTTTTTT. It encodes CASSSARDRNTGELFF. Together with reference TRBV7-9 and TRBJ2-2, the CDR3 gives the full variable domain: DTGVSQNPRHKITKRGQNVTFRCDPISEHNRLYWYRQTLGQGPEFLTYFQNEAQLEKSRLLSDRFSAERPKGSFSTLEIQRTEQGDSAMYLCASSSARDRNTGELFFGEGSRLTVL.